The rows below give T cell receptor beta chains drawn from one sample of a study of patients and donors after allogeneic stem cell transplantation. TCRdb redid the calling of the RT-PCR reads with MiXCR, one entry per CDR3 protein. The repertoire has over 150,000 distinct CDR3 sequences, 30% of them found once; the top ten carry around 3.3%. Sequencing was done on a sample of blood, either unsorted or a sorted T cell fraction (not recorded which). These receptor sequences come from a human donor who was either an allogeneic HSCT recipient or a stem cell or donor lymphocyte infusion donor (not recorded which). It is not recorded whose cells these are; they may come from a transplant donor. Each CDR3 is given with its conserved first and last residue. The D gene is left open where the match is weak. Where a row states a size, it is once, few, many or the class of an expanded clone; other rows omit it.

NA TRBJ1-2 TRBV7-9 14 NA TGTGCCAGCAGCTTAGAGACAGATAACTATGGCTACACCTTC CASSLETDNYGYTF
TRBD2 TRBJ2-3 TRBV28 15 NA TGTGCCAGCAGCTTACTAGCGGGACACACAGATACGCAGTATTTT CASSLLAGHTDTQYF
TRBD1 TRBJ1-1 TRBV18 13 NA TGTGCCAGCGGACAGGGCGGGAACACTGAAGCTTTCTTT CASGQGGNTEAFF
NA TRBJ2-2 TRBV4-1 12 NA TGCGCCAGCAGCCAAGGGAGCGGGGAGCTGTTTTTT CASSQGSGELFF
NA TRBJ2-7 TRBV30 13 once TGTGCCTGGAGTGTTCAGGGCACCTACGAGCAGTACTTC CAWSVQGTYEQYF
NA TRBJ1-2 TRBV20-1 14 NA TGCAGTGCTGCAAGGCAGGGAGGGAGTTATGGCTACACCTTC CSAARQGGSYGYTF
TRBD1 TRBJ2-7 TRBV20-1 15 NA TGCAGTGCAGCGGGCTCGCTGGGACAGGGTGGCGAGCAGTACTTC CSAAGSLGQGGEQYF
NA TRBJ2-1 TRBV27 14 NA TGTGCCAGCAGGTTGGACAGAGTGTACAATGAGCAGTTCTTC CASRLDRVYNEQFF
NA TRBJ2-3 TRBV3-2 18 NA TGTGCCAGCAGCCAAGAATTAGCGGGAGGGCCTAACACAGATACGCAGTATTTT CASSQELAGGPNTDTQYF
NA TRBJ2-5 TRBV12-3/TRBV12-4 13 NA TGTGCCAGCAACCCCTGGGGCGTCGAGACCCAGTACTTC CASNPWGVETQYF
NA TRBJ1-3 TRBV20-1 14 few TGCAGTGCTTCCCACGGCAGCTCTGGAAACACCATATATTTT CSASHGSSGNTIYF
TRBD1 TRBJ1-4 TRBV7-9 15 NA TGTGCCAGCAGCTCAGGCCGGGACAGGGGTGAAAAACTGTTTTTT CASSSGRDRGEKLFF
NA TRBJ2-6 TRBV5-1 17 NA TGCGCCAGCAGCTTGCAGGGACACCGCTCTGGGGCCAACGTCCTGACTTTC CASSLQGHRSGANVLTF
NA TRBJ2-3 TRBV12-3/TRBV12-4 12 few TGTGCCAGCAGTTTCGGGGGCTATACGCAGTATTTT CASSFGGYTQYF
NA TRBJ2-7 TRBV27 15 NA TGTGCCAGCAGCCCTCAAGCGACTACTCCCTACGAGCAGTACTTC CASSPQATTPYEQYF
TRBD1 TRBJ1-2 TRBV18 14 few TGTGCCAGCTCACCCGGACAGGCGGACTATGGCTACACCTTC CASSPGQADYGYTF
NA TRBJ2-5 TRBV25-1 14 few TGTGCCACCCAATCCGCAGGTGGATATGAGACCCAGTACTTC CATQSAGGYETQYF
TRBD1 TRBJ1-4 TRBV12-3/TRBV12-4 14 many TGTGCCAGCAGTGGGGACAGGGATGGAGAAAAACTGTTTTTT CASSGDRDGEKLFF
NA TRBJ2-7 TRBV5-5 15 NA TGTGCCAGCAGCCAGGGAAGGCAATTTATAGGCGAGCAGTACTTC CASSQGRQFIGEQYF
NA TRBJ2-7 TRBV7-9 15 few TGTGCCAGCAGCCCTCTGGGGCTAAGGGGACACGAGCAGTACTTC CASSPLGLRGHEQYF
NA TRBJ1-1 TRBV20-1 12 many TGCAGTGCTAGAGTTGAGAACACTGAAGCTTTCTTT CSARVENTEAFF
TRBD2 TRBJ2-1 TRBV9 16 NA TGTGCCAGCAGCATCGGACTAGCGGGTCTCTACAATGAGCAGTTCTTC CASSIGLAGLYNEQFF
TRBD1 TRBJ1-3 TRBV7-9 16 NA TGTGCCAGCAGCCAAACCGGACAGGGAGAAAGAAACACCATATATTTT CASSQTGQGERNTIYF
TRBD1 TRBJ1-1 TRBV5-1 15 few TGCGCCAGCATTAAGACAGGGGGCGTAGGCACTGAAGCTTTCTTT CASIKTGGVGTEAFF
NA TRBJ1-2 TRBV6-5 15 NA TGTGCCAGCACCCCAAGGGGGGGGCGCGGCTATGGCTACACCTTC CASTPRGGRGYGYTF
NA TRBJ2-5 TRBV5-5 13 NA TGTGCCAGCAGCTTTGTTAGCAAAGAGACCCAGTACTTC CASSFVSKETQYF
TRBD2 TRBJ2-7 TRBV25-1 14 NA TGTGCCAGCACGTCTCGCGGGAGGGCTTACGAGCAGTACTTC CASTSRGRAYEQYF
NA TRBJ1-2 TRBV20-1 14 few TGCAGTGCTAGAGAACAGACGGTTAACTATGGCTACACCTTC CSAREQTVNYGYTF
NA TRBJ2-5 TRBV27 14 NA TGTGCCAGCAGTTTATTTCGTGGGGGGGAGACCCAGTACTTC CASSLFRGGETQYF
TRBD2 TRBJ2-1 TRBV7-8 17 NA TGTGCCAGCAGCTTAGGGGGGGGGACTAGTTCCTACAATGAGCAGTTCTTC CASSLGGGTSSYNEQFF
TRBD2 TRBJ2-3 TRBV18 17 NA TGTGCCAGCTCACCGCTGCTAGCGGACGCTAGCACAGATACGCAGTATTTT CASSPLLADASTDTQYF
NA TRBJ2-3 TRBV4-3 14 NA TGCGCCAGCAGCCCACAGGACAGCACAGATACGCAGTATTTT CASSPQDSTDTQYF
TRBD2 TRBJ2-6 TRBV4-1 18 NA TGCGCCAGCAGCCAAGATTTGGGAGGGGCTGCAGGGGCCAACGTCCTGACTTTC CASSQDLGGAAGANVLTF
TRBD1 TRBJ1-4 TRBV6-1 14 few TGTGCCAGCAGACGGACAGGGAGAGATGAAAAACTGTTTTTT CASRRTGRDEKLFF
NA TRBJ1-4 TRBV12-3/TRBV12-4 15 few TGTGCCAGCAGTTTAATTGCTTCAGTTAATGAAAAACTGTTTTTT CASSLIASVNEKLFF
NA TRBJ1-2 TRBV6-5 15 few TGTGCCAGCAGTTACTCGCCCTCCGGAAACTATGGCTACACCTTC CASSYSPSGNYGYTF
NA TRBJ2-6 TRBV20-1 16 NA TGCAGTGCACCCCTAAGGGGCGGCTCTGGGGCCAACGTCCTGACTTTC CSAPLRGGSGANVLTF
NA TRBJ2-3 TRBV6-5 15 few TGTGCCAGCAGTTACTCGGACGAAAACACAGATACGCAGTATTTT CASSYSDENTDTQYF
NA TRBJ2-1 TRBV10-2 16 few TGCGCCAGCAGGGCCGGGACGGGTCGCTCCTACAATGAGCAGTTCTTC CASRAGTGRSYNEQFF
NA TRBJ1-3 TRBV3-1 12 NA TGTGCCAGCAGTAAGGGAGGAAACACCATATATTTT CASSKGGNTIYF
NA TRBJ2-2 TRBV20-1 15 many TGCAGTGCTATCCCCGGGACTTCCCTCACCGGGGAGCTGTTTTTT CSAIPGTSLTGELFF
NA TRBJ2-7 TRBV27 11 NA TGTGCCAGCAGTTTCGGGCCCGAGCAGTACTTC CASSFGPEQYF